This T cell receptor beta chain was identified during a study of cytomegalovirus exposure and HLA in healthy donors. Broader study findings: In the 90 to 150 validation repertoires, approximately 94% of cluster scores exceeded 0, per a later analysis.

Sequencing was performed with immunoSEQ multiplex PCR; in TCRdb, only in-frame clones are kept and a portion is missing. The repertoire holds more than 95,000 clones, with approximately 94% as singletons. This CDR3 region has 15 residues. The J segment lost 1 base and the V segment lost 8 bases, leaving 1 base of the junction unmatched. The germline CDR1 and CDR2 sequences are MDHEN and SYDVKM. This clone was recorded once. The antigen remains undetermined. Sequencing was performed on PBMCs. The TCR comes from a man aged 18 to 35 in good health and CMV-seronegative. The V gene is TRBV28, the J gene TRBJ2-1; 14 bases fit TRBD2. This CDR3 is CASGLAGGSYNEQFF. For the CDR3, the DNA is TGTGCCAGCGGACTAGCGGGAGGATCCTACAATGAGCAGTTCTTC.